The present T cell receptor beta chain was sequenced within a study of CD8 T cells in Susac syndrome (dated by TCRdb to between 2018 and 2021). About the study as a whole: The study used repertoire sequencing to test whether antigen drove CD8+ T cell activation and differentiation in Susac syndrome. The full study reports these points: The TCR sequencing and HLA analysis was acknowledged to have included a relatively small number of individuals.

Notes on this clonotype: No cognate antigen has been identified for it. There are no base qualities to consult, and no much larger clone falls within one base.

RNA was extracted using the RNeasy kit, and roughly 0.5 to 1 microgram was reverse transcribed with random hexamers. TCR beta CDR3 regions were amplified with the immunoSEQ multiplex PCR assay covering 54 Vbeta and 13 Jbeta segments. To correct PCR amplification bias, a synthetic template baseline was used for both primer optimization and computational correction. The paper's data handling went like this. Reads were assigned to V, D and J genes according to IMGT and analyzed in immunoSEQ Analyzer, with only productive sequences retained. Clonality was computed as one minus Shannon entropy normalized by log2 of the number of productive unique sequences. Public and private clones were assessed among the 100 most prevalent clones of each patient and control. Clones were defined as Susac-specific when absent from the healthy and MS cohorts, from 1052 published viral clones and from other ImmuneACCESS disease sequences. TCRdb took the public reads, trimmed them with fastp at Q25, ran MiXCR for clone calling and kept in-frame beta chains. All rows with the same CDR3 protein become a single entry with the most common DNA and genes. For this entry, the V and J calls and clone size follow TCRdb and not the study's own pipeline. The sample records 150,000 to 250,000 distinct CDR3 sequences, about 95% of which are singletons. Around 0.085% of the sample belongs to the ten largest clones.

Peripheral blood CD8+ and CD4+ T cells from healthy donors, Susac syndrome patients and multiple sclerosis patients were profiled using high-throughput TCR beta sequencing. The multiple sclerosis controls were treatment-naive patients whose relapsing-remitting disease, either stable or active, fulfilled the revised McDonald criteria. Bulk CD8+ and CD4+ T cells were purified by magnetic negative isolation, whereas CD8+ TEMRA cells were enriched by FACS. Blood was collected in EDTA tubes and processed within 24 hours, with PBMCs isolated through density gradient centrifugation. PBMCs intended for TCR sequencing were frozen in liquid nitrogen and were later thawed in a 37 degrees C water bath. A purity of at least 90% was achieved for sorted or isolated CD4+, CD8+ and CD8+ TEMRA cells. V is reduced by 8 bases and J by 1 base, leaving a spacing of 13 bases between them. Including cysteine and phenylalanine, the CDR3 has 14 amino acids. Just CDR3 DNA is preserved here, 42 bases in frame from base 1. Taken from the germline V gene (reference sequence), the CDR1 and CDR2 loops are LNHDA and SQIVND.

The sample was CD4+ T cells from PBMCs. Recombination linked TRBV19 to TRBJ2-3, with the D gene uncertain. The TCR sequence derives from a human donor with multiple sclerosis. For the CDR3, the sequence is CASRNRPRTDTQYF. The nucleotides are TGTGCCAGTCGGAATAGGCCCCGCACAGATACGCAGTATTTT.